Presented here are 2 T cell receptor beta chains from one specimen sequenced in a study of cytomegalovirus exposure and HLA in healthy donors. Researchers ran the PCR with 60 Vbeta and 13 Jbeta primers. The table came from immunoSEQ multiplex PCR; TCRdb's copy has only in-frame clones and leaves some out. The table has about 210,000 clones, roughly 85% seen once. The sequencing input was PBMCs. These receptors all stem from a male donor in good health and CMV-seronegative.

V and J are TRBV6-4 and TRBJ2-1; 8 nucleotides align to TRBD2. The V gene end was trimmed by 2 bases and the J gene end by 7 bases; junction bases not matched to a gene: 4. The germline V gene encodes CDR1 MRHNA and CDR2 SNTAGT. This CDR3 is built from 14 residues. In nucleotides, the CDR3 is TGTGCCAGCAGTGACGAGACTAGCGCGAATGAGCAGTTCTTC. Translation gives CASSDETSANEQFF.

The rearrangement joins TRBV7-2 to TRBJ2-7, with D tentatively TRBD1 (5 bases). V dropped 5 bases and J dropped 0 bases, with 23 bases sitting between them. CDR1 SGHTA and CDR2 FQGNSA come from the germline V gene. This CDR3 region has 18 residues. The CDR3 loop is CASSPQGPVRRGSYEQYF. In DNA form, the CDR3 reads TGTGCCAGCAGCCCCCAGGGCCCGGTCCGTAGGGGCTCCTACGAGCAGTACTTC. Supplemented by reference TRBV7-2 and TRBJ2-7, the full variable domain reads GAGVSQSPSNKVTEKGKDVELRCDPISGHTALYWYRQSLGQGLEFLIYFQGNSAPDKSGLPSDRFSAERTGGSVSTLTIQRTQQEDSAVYLCASSPQGPVRRGSYEQYFGPGTRLTVT.